The table lists the clone carrying this T cell receptor (beta chain) with a count of one. Its antigen is unknown. The PCR employed 60 Vbeta primers together with 13 Jbeta primers. Only in-frame clones appear in the TCRdb table, and some are missing; sequencing was by immunoSEQ multiplex PCR. The sample has tens of thousands of clones, roughly 76% seen once. This entry is derived from a study of cytomegalovirus exposure and HLA in healthy donors. Overall study findings and caveats: In an earlier analysis, about 87% or about 30%: the productive usage of most TCR beta V segments. Further analysis was carried out later, and it showed several of the most significant clusters appearing linked to common viral pathogens.

V lost 0 bases to trimming and J lost 1 base, with 11 bases between them. Per the germline V gene, CDR1 is SEHNR and CDR2 is FQNEAQ (reference sequence). The CDR3 runs to 16 residues. Sequencing was carried out using PBMCs. The TCR originated in a man between 60 and 70 years old in good health and CMV-seropositive. The genes are TRBV7-9 and TRBJ2-3; the D gene is possibly TRBD2 (5 bases). The CDR3 DNA follows: TGTGCCAGCAGCTTAGCACGAGGAGGCGGCACAGATACGCAGTATTTT. Translation gives CASSLARGGGTDTQYF.